These 23 T cell receptor beta chains were all obtained from the same sample, sequenced in a study of identical twins (dated by TCRdb to the mid-2010s). Receptor amplification or capture employed 5' RACE. The sample was run on an Illumina HiSeq 2000. TCRdb itself trimmed the public reads at Q25 with fastp, ran MiXCR and retained productive beta chains. Rows are combined by CDR3 protein, so each entry shows the most common genes and DNA. This sample comprises roughly 250,000 distinct CDR3 sequences, more than 13% of them detected only once. The ten largest account for under 9.5% of the sample. Sequencing was carried out using memory (CD45RO+) T cells sorted from blood. The sample's cell subset or site label is to be understood as: CD45RO+ enriched T cells. These TCRs come from a woman aged 18-29 years in good health.

This clonotype has just a few counts. The V and J genes are TRBV5-5 and TRBJ2-1, with 8 bases aligning to TRBD2. This CDR3 is built from 16 residues. The V gene end was trimmed by 5 bases and the J gene end by 7 bases; junction bases not matched to a gene: 14. The germline gives CDR1 SGHKS, CDR2 YYEKEE (reference sequence). The CDR3 reads CASSTGGAGVLNEQFF. CDR3 DNA: TGTGCCAGCAGTACCGGTGGAGCGGGAGTGTTGAATGAGCAGTTCTTC.

The chain employs TRBV19 and TRBJ1-1, with a tentative D call TRBD1 (6 bases). The V end lost 7 bases, the J end lost 3 bases, and 18 bases lay between the germline ends. Germline CDR1 LNHDA, CDR2 SQIVND (reference sequence). CDR3 length equals 15 residues. The CDR3 protein is CASTPSRGGHTEAFF. CDR3 in DNA: TGTGCCAGTACTCCATCGAGGGGGGGGCACACTGAAGCTTTCTTT.

This clonotype was found many times. This chain connects TRBV9 to TRBJ1-1; possibly TRBD1 for D (5 bases). CDR3 length equals 14 residues. V was cut by 4 bases and J by 4 bases, with 14 bases left in between. Germline CDR1 SGDLS, CDR2 YYNGEE. CDR3 in DNA: TGTGCCAGCAGCCCAGACCTGCAGGGCACTGAAGCTTTCTTT. Its protein is CASSPDLQGTEAFF.

The sample holds a few counts of this clonotype. The genes are TRBV5-1 and TRBJ2-1; D unclear. Trimming shortened V by 0 bases and J by 1 base, and 11 bases separated the two germline ends. The CDR3 is 16 residues long. Per the germline V gene, CDR1 is SGHRS and CDR2 is YFSETQ. CDR3: CASSLEALASYNEQFF. In DNA form, the CDR3 reads TGCGCCAGCAGCTTGGAGGCGCTGGCATCCTACAATGAGCAGTTCTTC. The variable domain in full, with the rest retrieved from reference TRBV5-1 and TRBJ2-1, is KAGVTQTPRYLIKTRGQQVTLSCSPISGHRSVSWYQQTPGQGLQFLFEYFSETQRNKGNFPGRFSGRQFSNSRSEMNVSTLELGDSALYLCASSLEALASYNEQFFGPGTRLTVL.

This clonotype showed up just a few times. V gene TRBV20-1 combines with J gene TRBJ2-1; weak D call: TRBD2 (7 bases). Trimming removed 2 bases at V and 0 bases at J, with 14 bases between. In germline, CDR1 is DFQATT, CDR2 SNEGSKA (reference sequence). The CDR3 totals 16 residues. CDR3 sequence reads: CSARTLGGDSYNEQFF. CDR3 nucleotide sequence: TGCAGTGCTAGAACACTAGGGGGGGACTCCTACAATGAGCAGTTCTTC.

The V and J genes are TRBV20-1 and TRBJ1-1; weak D call: TRBD1 (5 bases). The CDR3 loop spans 12 amino acids. Germline values: CDR1 DFQATT, CDR2 SNEGSKA (reference sequence). V lost 8 bases and J 3 bases, leaving 13 bases between the germline ends. The CDR3 sequence is CSSQGLDTEAFF. In DNA form, the CDR3 reads TGCAGTTCTCAGGGTCTCGACACTGAAGCTTTCTTT.

V gene TRBV11-3 combines with J gene TRBJ2-3; no definite D call. The length of the CDR3 is 13 residues. Germline assignment: CDR1 SGHNT and CDR2 YENEEA. V was clipped by 3 bases and J by 5 bases, with 9 bases between them. The CDR3 here is CASSLAGKDTQYF. The CDR3 nucleotides are TGTGCCAGCAGCTTGGCAGGAAAAGATACGCAGTATTTT.

This chain uses TRBV20-1 with TRBJ1-2; D is unresolved. This CDR3 is built from 13 residues. The germline gives CDR1 DFQATT, CDR2 SNEGSKA (reference sequence). The V end was cut by 3 bases, the J end by 3 bases, with 11 bases between. The CDR3 spells CSASQNMDYGYTF. The CDR3, as DNA: TGCAGTGCTAGTCAGAATATGGACTATGGCTACACCTTC.

The chain links TRBV7-8 to TRBJ1-5; D gene ambiguous. Germline values: CDR1 SGHVS, CDR2 FQNEAQ. The CDR3 is 16 amino acids. V was cut by 1 base and J by 3 bases, with 13 bases left in between. CDR3 sequence: CASSLEEALLNQPQHF. The CDR3 region has the DNA TGTGCCAGCAGCTTAGAGGAGGCGCTCCTCAATCAGCCCCAGCATTTT.

The chain employs TRBV15 and TRBJ2-2; D is perhaps TRBD1 (6 bases). The CDR3 consists of 15 residues. V was pared by 1 base and J by 3 bases, with 9 bases between. Germline V gene data show CDR1 as LNHNV and CDR2 as YYDKDF (reference sequence). CDR3 nucleotide sequence: TGTGCCACCAGCAGAGTGGGACACTACACCGGGGAGCTGTTTTTT. Its translation: CATSRVGHYTGELFF.

The chain has TRBV2 and TRBJ1-2; D is unclear. The CDR3 runs 11 residues. Trimming stripped 8 bases from V and 1 base from J, with 5 bases between. Germline V gene sequence: CDR1 SNHLY, CDR2 FYNNEI. The CDR3 is CASGNNYGYTF. The CDR3 nucleotides read TGTGCCAGCGGGAATAACTATGGCTACACCTTC.

This clonotype was observed many times. The gene calls are TRBV3-1 and TRBJ2-7, with 11 bases fitting TRBD2. There are 15 residues in the CDR3. Germline CDR1 reads LGHDT; CDR2 reads YNNKEL (reference sequence). J lost 5 bases, V lost 2 bases, and 5 bases had no gene match. The CDR3: CASSQPSGRTNEQYF. The CDR3 DNA reads TGTGCCAGCAGCCAACCTAGCGGGAGGACAAACGAGCAGTACTTC.

The chain joins TRBV7-2 to TRBJ2-4, with 7 bases matching TRBD2. The length of the CDR3 is 13 residues. V gave up 5 bases and J gave up 13 bases; unmatched junction bases: 11. From germline, CDR1 is SGHTA and CDR2 FQGNSA. The CDR3: CASSPELAPIQYF. CDR3 nucleotides: TGTGCCAGCAGCCCCGAACTAGCGCCAATACAGTACTTC.

The sample holds many counts of this clonotype. The chain employs TRBV3-1 and TRBJ1-1, with 8 bases that match TRBD1. With 4 bases clipped from V and 5 bases from J, the junction kept 3 bases outside the gene matches. The CDR3 totals 13 residues. Germline CDR1 reads LGHDT; CDR2 reads YNNKEL (reference sequence). The CDR3 DNA is TGTGCCAGCAGCCGGACAGGGTGGACTGAAGCTTTCTTT. It is translated as CASSRTGWTEAFF.

In its sample, this clonotype was seen many times. V usage is TRBV1 and J usage is TRBJ1-2; the table's D call, TRBD1, was not checked against the DNA. TRBV1 is termed a pseudogene. The CDR3 sequence is 18 residues long. The CDR3 is CTSSQAQDRAPANYGYTF. CDR3 bases: TGCACCAGCAGCCAGGCCCAGGACCGAGCTCCGGCTAACTATGGCTACACCTTC.

Only a few counts were recorded for this clonotype. The chain carries TRBV6-5 and TRBJ2-3; TRBD1 is a possible D gene (6 bases). Looked up from germline, CDR1 is MNHEY and CDR2 is SVGAGI. The CDR3 runs 12 residues. Trimming shortened V by 7 bases and J by 6 bases, and 11 bases separated the two germline ends. CDR3 loop: CASTKGDDTQYF. CDR3 sequence (DNA): TGTGCCAGCACCAAGGGGGATGATACGCAGTATTTT.

This clonotype was counted only a few times. The chain uses TRBV7-3 and TRBJ1-1, with D unclear. With 1 base removed from V and 1 base from J, the gap between germline ends came to 10 bases. The CDR3 spans 15 residues. In germline, CDR1 is SGHTA, CDR2 FQGTGA. The CDR3 loop reads CASSLNTAGNTEAFF. CDR3 DNA sequence: TGTGCCAGCAGCTTAAATACGGCGGGGAACACTGAAGCTTTCTTT.

The table lists this clonotype with a few counts. This sequence joins TRBV14 and TRBJ2-2; weak D call: TRBD2 (6 bases). The germline V gene has CDR1 SGHDN and CDR2 FVKESK. Between the trimmed V and J ends, which lost 0 bases and 5 bases, there was a span of 16 bases. This CDR3 spans 17 amino acids. The CDR3 is CASSQDLGGSLTGELFF. CDR3 nucleotides: TGTGCCAGCAGCCAAGATCTAGGAGGGTCTTTGACCGGGGAGCTGTTTTTT.

There are many counts of this clonotype. The chain has TRBV6-2 or TRBV6-3 and TRBJ2-6, with D uncertain. CDR3 length equals 15 residues. The V and J ends lost 5 bases and 0 bases respectively, with 8 bases between them. Germline loops: CDR1 MNHEY, CDR2 SVGEGT. CDR3 amino acids: CASSLQVSGANVLTF. Here the CDR3 DNA reads TGTGCCAGCAGTCTCCAGGTCTCTGGGGCCAACGTCCTGACTTTC.

The chain joins TRBV20-1 to TRBJ2-3, with no clear D. Germline CDR1 and CDR2: DFQATT and SNEGSKA (reference sequence). The V and J ends lost 4 bases and 6 bases respectively, with 20 bases between them. The CDR3 contains 15 residues. Here the CDR3 reads CSATPHAALGDTQYF. The CDR3, as DNA: TGCAGTGCTACTCCTCACGCGGCCCTAGGGGATACGCAGTATTTT.

In this sample, this clonotype turned up a few times. V gene TRBV6-2 or TRBV6-3 combines with J gene TRBJ1-5; a weak D match, TRBD1 (5 bases). CDR3 size: 15 residues. Looked up from germline, CDR1 is MNHEY and CDR2 is SVGEGT. Trimming took 6 bases from V and 9 from J, leaving 21 bases between them. The chain's CDR3 is CASSPGGTSGPPQHF. The CDR3 DNA reads TGTGCCAGCAGCCCCGGGGGTACCTCAGGTCCGCCCCAGCATTTT.

This clonotype was seen a handful of times. The V and J genes are TRBV5-1 and TRBJ2-7, with TRBD1 as a possible D gene (8 bases). In germline, CDR1 is SGHRS, CDR2 YFSETQ. The V end was cut by 4 bases, the J end by 5 bases, with 16 bases between. The CDR3 covers 14 residues. In DNA, the CDR3 is TGCGCCAGCAGCCCAGGACAGGGAGGGGACGAGCAGTACTTC. This translates into CASSPGQGGDEQYF.

The chain links TRBV5-6 to TRBJ2-1; TRBD2 matches at 10 bases. Germline values: CDR1 SGHDT, CDR2 YYEEEE. Losses at the gene ends were 4 bases for V and 7 bases for J; bases not matched to a gene: 11. This CDR3 comprises 16 residues. The CDR3 is CASSPLLAGVRNEQFF. CDR3 bases: TGTGCCAGCAGCCCTTTGCTAGCGGGGGTCCGGAATGAGCAGTTCTTC. Full variable domain (outside the CDR3, taken from reference TRBV5-6 and TRBJ2-1): DAGVTQSPTHLIKTRGQQVTLRCSPKSGHDTVSWYQQALGQGPQFIFQYYEEEERQRGNFPDRFSGHQFPNYSSELNVNALLLGDSALYLCASSPLLAGVRNEQFFGPGTRLTVL.